This TCR beta chain is from a study of OX40 agonist ivuxolimab in advanced cancers. For the study at large: Earlier treatment with anti-PD-1, anti-PD-L1 or anti-CTLA-4 was permitted, and 35% to 40% had received some.

This CDR3 comprises 14 residues. The germline CDR1 and CDR2 sequences are MRHNA and SNTAGT. V trimming: 6 bases; J trimming: 1 base; junction bases outside the gene matches: 2. This clone was seen once. Its antigen remains unidentified. Study-level points and caveats: In general, CD8+ T cells held more expanded clones than CD4+ did, on average.

Sequencing used immunoSEQ multiplex PCR; TCRdb keeps in-frame clones, though not all of them. The sample records 65,000 to 75,000 clones, about 85% being singletons. The chain uses TRBV6-4 and TRBJ2-7, with 11 bases lining up with TRBD2. Sequenced material: CD4+ or CD8+ T cells sorted from blood, taken in a trial of the OX40 agonist ivuxolimab. This receptor was identified in an adult with an advanced solid tumor such as melanoma, head and neck, liver or kidney cancer. CDR3 loop: CASRRLAGSYEQYF. As DNA, the CDR3 is TGTGCCAGCAGGCGACTAGCGGGATCCTACGAGCAGTACTTC.